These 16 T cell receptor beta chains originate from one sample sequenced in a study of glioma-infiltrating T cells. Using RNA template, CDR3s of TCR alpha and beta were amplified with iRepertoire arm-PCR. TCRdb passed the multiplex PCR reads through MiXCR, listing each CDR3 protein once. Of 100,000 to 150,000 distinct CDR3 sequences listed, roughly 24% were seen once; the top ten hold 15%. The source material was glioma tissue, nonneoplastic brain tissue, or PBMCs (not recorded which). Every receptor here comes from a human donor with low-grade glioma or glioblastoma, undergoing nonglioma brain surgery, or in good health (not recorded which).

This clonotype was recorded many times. CDR3 loop: CASSPLGPDTQYF. The DNA of the CDR3 is TGCGCCAGCAGCCCTCTGGGCCCGGATACGCAGTATTTT. J is TRBJ2-3 and V is TRBV4-1; D is uncertain. The CDR3 consists of 13 residues. Germline V gene data show CDR1 as MGHRA and CDR2 as YSYEKL. Deletions cut 4 bases from V and 6 bases from J, with 11 bases between.

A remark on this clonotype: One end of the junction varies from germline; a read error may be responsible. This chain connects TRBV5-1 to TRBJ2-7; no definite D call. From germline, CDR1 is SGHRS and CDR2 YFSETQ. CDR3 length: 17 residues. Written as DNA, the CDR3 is TGCGCCAGCCGCTTGGGCTACCAAAGGCTCCACGTCTACGAGCAGTACTTC. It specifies CASRLGYQRLHVYEQYF. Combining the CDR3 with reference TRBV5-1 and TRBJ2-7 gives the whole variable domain KAGVTQTPRYLIKTRGQQVTLSCSPISGHRSVSWYQQTPGQGLQFLFEYFSETQRNKGNFPGRFSGRQFSNSRSEMNVSTLELGDSALYLCASRLGYQRLHVYEQYFGPGTRLTVT.

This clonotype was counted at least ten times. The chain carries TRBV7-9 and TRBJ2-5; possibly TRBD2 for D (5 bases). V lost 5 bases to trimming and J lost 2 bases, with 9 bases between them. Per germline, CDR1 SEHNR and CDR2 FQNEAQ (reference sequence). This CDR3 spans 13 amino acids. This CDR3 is CASSPGMQETQYF. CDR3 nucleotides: TGTGCCAGCAGCCCCGGGATGCAAGAGACCCAGTACTTC.

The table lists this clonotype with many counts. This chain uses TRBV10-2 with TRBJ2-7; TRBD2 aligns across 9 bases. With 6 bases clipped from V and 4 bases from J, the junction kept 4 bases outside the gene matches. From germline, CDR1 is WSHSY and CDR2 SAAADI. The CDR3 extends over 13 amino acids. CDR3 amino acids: CASRDLAGYEQYF. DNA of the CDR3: TGCGCCAGCAGAGATCTAGCGGGGTACGAGCAGTACTTC.

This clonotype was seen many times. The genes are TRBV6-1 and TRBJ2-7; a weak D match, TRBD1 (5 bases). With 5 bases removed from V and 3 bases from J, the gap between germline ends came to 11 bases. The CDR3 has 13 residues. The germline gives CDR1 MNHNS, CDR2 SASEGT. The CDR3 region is CASSYDRDYEQYF. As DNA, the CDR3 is TGTGCCAGCAGTTATGACAGAGACTACGAGCAGTACTTC.

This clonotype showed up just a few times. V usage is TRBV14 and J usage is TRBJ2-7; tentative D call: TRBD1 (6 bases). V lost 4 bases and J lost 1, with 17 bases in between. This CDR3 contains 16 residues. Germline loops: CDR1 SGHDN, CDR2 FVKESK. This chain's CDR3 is CASSLLYRGKSYEQYF. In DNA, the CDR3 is TGTGCCAGCAGCCTCCTTTATAGGGGGAAGTCCTACGAGCAGTACTTC.

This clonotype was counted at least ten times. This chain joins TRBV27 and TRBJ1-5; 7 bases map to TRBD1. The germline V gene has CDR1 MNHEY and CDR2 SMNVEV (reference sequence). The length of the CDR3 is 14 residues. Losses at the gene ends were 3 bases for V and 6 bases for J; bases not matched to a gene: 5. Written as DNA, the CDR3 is TGTGCCAGCAGTTTCCGGGACAGTCGTCAGCCCCAGCATTTT. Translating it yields CASSFRDSRQPQHF.

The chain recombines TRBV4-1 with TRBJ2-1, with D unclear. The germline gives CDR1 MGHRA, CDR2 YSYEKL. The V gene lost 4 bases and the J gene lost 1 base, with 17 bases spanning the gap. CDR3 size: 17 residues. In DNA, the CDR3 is TGCGCCAGCAGCCGAAACCTGGGAAGAATGTCCTACAATGAGCAGTTCTTC. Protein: CASSRNLGRMSYNEQFF.

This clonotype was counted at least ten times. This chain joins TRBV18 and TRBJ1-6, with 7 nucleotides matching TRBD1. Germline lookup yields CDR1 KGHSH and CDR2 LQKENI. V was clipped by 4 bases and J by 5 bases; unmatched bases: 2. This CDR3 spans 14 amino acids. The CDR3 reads CASSRDRNNSPLHF. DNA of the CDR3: TGTGCCAGCTCACGGGACAGAAATAATTCACCCCTCCACTTT.

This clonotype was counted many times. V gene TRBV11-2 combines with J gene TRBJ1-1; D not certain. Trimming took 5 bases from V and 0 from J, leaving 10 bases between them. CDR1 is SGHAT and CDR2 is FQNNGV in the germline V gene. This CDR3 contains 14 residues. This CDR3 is CASSPDRMNTEAFF. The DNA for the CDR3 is TGTGCCAGCAGCCCCGACCGGATGAACACTGAAGCTTTCTTT.

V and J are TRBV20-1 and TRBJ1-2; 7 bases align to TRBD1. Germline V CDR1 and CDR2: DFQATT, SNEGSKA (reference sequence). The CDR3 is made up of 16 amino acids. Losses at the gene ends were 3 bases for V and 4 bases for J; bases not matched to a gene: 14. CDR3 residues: CSARVDRVSISYGYTF. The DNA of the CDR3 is TGCAGTGCTAGGGTCGACAGGGTTTCGATAAGCTATGGCTACACCTTC.

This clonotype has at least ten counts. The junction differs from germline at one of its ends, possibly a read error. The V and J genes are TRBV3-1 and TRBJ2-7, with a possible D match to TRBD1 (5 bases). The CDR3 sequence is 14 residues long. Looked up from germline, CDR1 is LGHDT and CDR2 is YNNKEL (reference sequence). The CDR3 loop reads CASSQGQGSYEQYF. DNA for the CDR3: TGCGCCAGCAGCCAGGGCCAGGGTTCCTACGAGCAGTACTTC.

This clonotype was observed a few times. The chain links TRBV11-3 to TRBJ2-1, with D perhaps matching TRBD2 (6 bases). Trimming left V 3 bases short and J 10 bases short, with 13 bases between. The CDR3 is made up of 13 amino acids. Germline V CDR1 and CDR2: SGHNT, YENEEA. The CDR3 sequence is CASSFISAGEQFF. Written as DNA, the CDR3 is TGTGCCAGCAGCTTTATTTCCGCGGGGGAGCAGTTCTTC.

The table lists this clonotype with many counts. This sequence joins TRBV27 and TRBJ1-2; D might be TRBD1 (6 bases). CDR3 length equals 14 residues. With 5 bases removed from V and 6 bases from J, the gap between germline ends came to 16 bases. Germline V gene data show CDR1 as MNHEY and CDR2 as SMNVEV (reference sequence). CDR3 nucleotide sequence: TGTGCCAGCAGTCCTTTGGACAGAAAGGATGGCTACACCTTC. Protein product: CASSPLDRKDGYTF.

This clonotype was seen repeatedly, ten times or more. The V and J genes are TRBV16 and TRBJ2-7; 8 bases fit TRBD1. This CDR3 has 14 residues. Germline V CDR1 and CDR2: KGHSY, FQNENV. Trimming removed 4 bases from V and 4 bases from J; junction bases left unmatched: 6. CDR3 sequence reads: CASSPGQGLYEQYF. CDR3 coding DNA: TGTGCCAGCAGCCCCGGACAGGGCTTGTACGAGCAGTACTTC.

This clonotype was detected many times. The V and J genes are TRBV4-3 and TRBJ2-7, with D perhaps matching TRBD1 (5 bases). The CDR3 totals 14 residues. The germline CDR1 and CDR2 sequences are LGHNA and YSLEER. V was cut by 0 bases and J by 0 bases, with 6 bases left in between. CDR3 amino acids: CASSQDRVSYEQYF. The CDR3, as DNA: TGCGCCAGCAGCCAAGACAGGGTCTCCTACGAGCAGTACTTC.